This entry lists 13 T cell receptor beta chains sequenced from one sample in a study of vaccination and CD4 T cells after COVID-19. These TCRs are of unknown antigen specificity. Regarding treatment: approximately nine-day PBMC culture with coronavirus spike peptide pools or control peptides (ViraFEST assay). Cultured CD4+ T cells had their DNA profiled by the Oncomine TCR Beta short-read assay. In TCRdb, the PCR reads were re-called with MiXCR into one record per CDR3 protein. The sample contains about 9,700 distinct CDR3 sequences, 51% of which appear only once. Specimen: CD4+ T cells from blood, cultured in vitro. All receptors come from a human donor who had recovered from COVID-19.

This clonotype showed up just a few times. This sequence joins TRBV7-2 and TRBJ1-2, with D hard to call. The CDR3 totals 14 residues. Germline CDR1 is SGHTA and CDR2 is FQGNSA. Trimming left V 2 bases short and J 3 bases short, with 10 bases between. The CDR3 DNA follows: TGTGCCAGCAGCTTAAGAGGACGGGACTATGGCTACACCTTC. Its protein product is CASSLRGRDYGYTF.

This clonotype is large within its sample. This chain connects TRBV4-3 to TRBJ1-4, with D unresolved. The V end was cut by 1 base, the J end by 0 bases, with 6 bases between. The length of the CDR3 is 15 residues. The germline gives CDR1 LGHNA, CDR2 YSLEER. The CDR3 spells CASSQAKATNEKLFF. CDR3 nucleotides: TGCGCCAGCAGCCAAGCGAAAGCAACTAATGAAAAACTGTTTTTT.

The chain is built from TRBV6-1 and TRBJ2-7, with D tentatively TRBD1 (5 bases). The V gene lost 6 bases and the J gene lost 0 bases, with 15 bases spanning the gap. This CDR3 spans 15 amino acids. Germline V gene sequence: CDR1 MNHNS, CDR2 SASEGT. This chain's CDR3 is CASSSWGRASYEQYF. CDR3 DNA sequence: TGTGCCAGCAGCTCCTGGGGCAGAGCCTCCTACGAGCAGTACTTC.

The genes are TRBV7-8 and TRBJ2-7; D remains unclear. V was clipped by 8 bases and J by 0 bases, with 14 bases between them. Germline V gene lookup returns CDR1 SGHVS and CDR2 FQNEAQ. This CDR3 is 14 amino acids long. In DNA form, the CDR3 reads TGTGCCAGCGCTGAAACGTCCAGCTCCTACGAGCAGTACTTC. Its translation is CASAETSSSYEQYF.

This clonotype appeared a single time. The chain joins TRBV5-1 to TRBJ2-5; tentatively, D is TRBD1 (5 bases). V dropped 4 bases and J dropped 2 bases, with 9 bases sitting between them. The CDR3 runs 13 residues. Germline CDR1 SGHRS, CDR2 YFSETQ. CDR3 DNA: TGCGCCAGCAGCCAAGACAGACAAGAGACCCAGTACTTC. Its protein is CASSQDRQETQYF.

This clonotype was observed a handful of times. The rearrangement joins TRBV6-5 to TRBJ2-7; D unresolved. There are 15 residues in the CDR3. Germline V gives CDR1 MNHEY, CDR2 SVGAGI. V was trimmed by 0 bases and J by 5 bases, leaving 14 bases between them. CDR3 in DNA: TGTGCCAGCAGTTACTCTGGACCGCCCTGGGACGAGCAGTACTTC. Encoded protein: CASSYSGPPWDEQYF.

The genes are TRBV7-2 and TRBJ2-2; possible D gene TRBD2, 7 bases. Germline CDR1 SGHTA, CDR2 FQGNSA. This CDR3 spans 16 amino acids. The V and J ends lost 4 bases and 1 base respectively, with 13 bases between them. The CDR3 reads CASSSQRGQNTGELFF. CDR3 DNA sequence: TGTGCCAGCAGCTCGCAGCGGGGACAGAACACCGGGGAGCTGTTTTTT. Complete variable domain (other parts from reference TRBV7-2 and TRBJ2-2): GAGVSQSPSNKVTEKGKDVELRCDPISGHTALYWYRQSLGQGLEFLIYFQGNSAPDKSGLPSDRFSAERTGGSVSTLTIQRTQQEDSAVYLCASSSQRGQNTGELFFGEGSRLTVL.

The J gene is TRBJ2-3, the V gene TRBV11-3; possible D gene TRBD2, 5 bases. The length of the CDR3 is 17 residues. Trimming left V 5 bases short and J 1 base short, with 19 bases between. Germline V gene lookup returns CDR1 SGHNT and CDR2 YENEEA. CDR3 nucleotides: TGTGCCAGCAGCACAAGTAGGGTCGGGGTGCGCACAGATACGCAGTATTTT. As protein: CASSTSRVGVRTDTQYF.

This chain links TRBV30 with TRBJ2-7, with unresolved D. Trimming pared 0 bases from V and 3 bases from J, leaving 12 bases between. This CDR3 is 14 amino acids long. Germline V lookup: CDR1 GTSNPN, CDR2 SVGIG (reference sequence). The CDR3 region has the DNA TGTGCCTGGAGTGTAAGTGCGATTCACTACGAGCAGTACTTC. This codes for CAWSVSAIHYEQYF.

The CDR3 nucleotides are TGCGCCAGCAGCCAGGATCCCGGGACAGGGGATGGCTACACCTTC. Protein product: CASSQDPGTGDGYTF. This chain connects TRBV4-3 to TRBJ1-2; 10 positions match TRBD1. This CDR3 contains 15 residues. The germline V gene encodes CDR1 LGHNA and CDR2 YSLEER. Germline trimming cut 3 bases from V and 6 bases from J; bases unmatched to any gene: 7.

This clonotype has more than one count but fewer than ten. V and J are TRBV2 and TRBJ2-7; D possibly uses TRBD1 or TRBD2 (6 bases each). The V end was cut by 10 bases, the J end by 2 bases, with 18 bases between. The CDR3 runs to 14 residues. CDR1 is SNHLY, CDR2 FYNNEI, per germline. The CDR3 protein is CATQGGTGTYEQYF. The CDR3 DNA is TGTGCCACTCAAGGGGGGACGGGGACCTACGAGCAGTACTTC.

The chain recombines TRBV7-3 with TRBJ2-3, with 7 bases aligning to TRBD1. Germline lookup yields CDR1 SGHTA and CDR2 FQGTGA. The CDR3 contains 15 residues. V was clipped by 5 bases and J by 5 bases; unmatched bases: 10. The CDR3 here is CASSPDRALGDTQYF. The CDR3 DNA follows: TGTGCCAGCAGCCCCGACAGGGCGTTAGGAGATACGCAGTATTTT.

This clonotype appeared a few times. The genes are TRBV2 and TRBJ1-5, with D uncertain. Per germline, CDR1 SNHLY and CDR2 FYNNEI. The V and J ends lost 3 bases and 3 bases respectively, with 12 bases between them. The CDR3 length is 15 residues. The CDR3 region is CASSDRRINNQPQHF. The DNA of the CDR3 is TGTGCCAGCAGTGATAGGCGGATTAACAATCAGCCCCAGCATTTT.